This T cell receptor (beta chain) appears in the sequencing data of a study of T cells after yellow fever vaccination. This clonotype was counted a few times. Its antigen is not identified. TCRdb re-analysed the 5' RACE reads in MiXCR, keeping a single row per CDR3 protein. The data show some 670,000 distinct CDR3 sequences, about 12% seen once. Study observations and caveats: After the booster, approximately 96% of CD4 and approximately 87% of CD8 primary-response clones were re-detected. Researchers noted that a small share of clonotypes showed up in both CD4 and CD8 compartments.

The CDR3 has 13 residues. V lost 5 bases and J 6 bases, leaving 17 bases between the germline ends. Germline CDR1 reads DFQATT; CDR2 reads SNEGSKA (reference sequence). This TCR was recovered from a man aged 25-45 years who received the YFV17D yellow fever vaccine. The chain carries TRBV20-1 and TRBJ2-7; perhaps D is TRBD1 or TRBD2 (5 bases each). Material: PBMCs, obtained on the day of the yellow fever booster vaccination. The CDR3 spells CSALIGGSFEQYF. In nucleotides, the CDR3 is TGCAGTGCTCTTATTGGGGGAAGTTTCGAGCAGTACTTC.